Shown below are 20 T cell receptor beta chains from a single sample sequenced in a study of shared clonotypes between healthy human individuals. CD45RO-negative CD8 cells positively selected for CCR7 made up the naive population, which excluded terminally differentiated effector memory CD45RA+ cells. Libraries were prepared by immunoSEQ multiplex PCR; TCRdb keeps only in-frame clonotypes and omits some of them. The sample shows hundreds of thousands of clones, around 96% of them seen only once. Sequencing input: naive CD8+ T cells sorted from blood. The receptor set was obtained from a woman aged 25 to 39 in good health.

The CDR3 bases are TGTGCCAGCAGTGACCGCGGGACGGAGTACGAGCAGTACTTC. Translating gives CASSDRGTEYEQYF. This chain links TRBV2 with TRBJ2-7, with a tentative D call TRBD2 (6 bases). In germline, CDR1 is SNHLY, CDR2 FYNNEI. This CDR3 has 14 residues. V gave up 3 bases and J gave up 4 bases, with 13 bases separating them.

This chain's CDR3 is CASSTGPSYEQYF. The CDR3 nucleotides read TGTGCCAGCAGTACGGGACCCTCCTACGAGCAGTACTTC. The chain has TRBV27 and TRBJ2-7, with D perhaps assigned TRBD1 or TRBD2 (5 bases each). This CDR3 comprises 13 residues. Germline CDR1 and CDR2: MNHEY and SMNVEV (reference sequence). Trimming stripped 5 bases from V and 0 bases from J, with 8 bases between.

The chain employs TRBV7-8 and TRBJ1-1; D uncertain. With 5 bases removed from V and 0 bases from J, the gap between germline ends came to 7 bases. Germline values: CDR1 SGHVS, CDR2 FQNEAQ. This CDR3 contains 13 residues. The CDR3 spells CASSETVNTEAFF. The CDR3 region has the DNA TGTGCCAGCAGCGAAACAGTGAACACTGAAGCTTTCTTT.

The rearrangement links TRBV27 to TRBJ2-6, with D possibly matching TRBD1 (5 bases). This CDR3 is built from 16 residues. The V and J ends lost 6 bases and 2 bases respectively, with 14 bases between them. In germline, CDR1 is MNHEY, CDR2 SMNVEV (reference sequence). CDR3 amino acids: CASRGPGVAGANVLTF. The CDR3 nucleotides are TGTGCCAGCAGGGGGCCAGGAGTCGCTGGGGCCAACGTCCTGACTTTC.

The chain is built from TRBV11-2 and TRBJ2-3; TRBD2 agrees at 9 bases. Germline loops: CDR1 SGHAT, CDR2 FQNNGV. With V trimmed by 5 bases and J by 0 bases, 6 bases remained unmatched. CDR3 length equals 16 residues. CDR3 sequence (DNA): TGTGCCAGCAGCACAATTAGCGGGGGAAGCACAGATACGCAGTATTTT. This translates into CASSTISGGSTDTQYF.

The chain couples TRBV6-4 to TRBJ2-1, with 16 bases that match TRBD2. Per germline, CDR1 MRHNA and CDR2 SNTAGT. The CDR3 sequence is 20 residues long. V trimming: 9 bases; J trimming: 1 base; junction bases outside the gene matches: 15. Here the CDR3 DNA reads TGTGCCAGGTACTCTCCAGGGGGACTAGCGGGAGGGCAGTCCTACAATGAGCAGTTCTTC. As protein: CARYSPGGLAGGQSYNEQFF.

This sequence joins TRBV19 and TRBJ1-1; D is unresolved. CDR1 and CDR2 from the germline V gene are LNHDA and SQIVND (reference sequence). The V gene lost 3 bases and the J gene lost 1 base, with 6 bases spanning the gap. This CDR3 is 13 amino acids long. The CDR3 spells CASSMFTNTEAFF. The CDR3 region has the DNA TGTGCCAGTAGTATGTTCACGAACACTGAAGCTTTCTTT.

The table lists this clone with a few counts. This chain links TRBV5-4 with TRBJ2-2; TRBD1 matches at 7 bases. The ends lost 5 bases at V and 4 bases at J; junction bases unmatched: 8. The CDR3 has 15 amino acids. Germline-derived CDR1 and CDR2 are SGHNT and YYREEE (reference sequence). CDR3 loop: CASSSGTAFTGELFF. In DNA form, the CDR3 reads TGTGCCAGCAGTTCCGGGACAGCATTCACCGGGGAGCTGTTTTTT.

The J gene is TRBJ2-5, the V gene TRBV7-9; D gene ambiguous. V was clipped by 5 bases and J by 6 bases, with 16 bases between them. CDR3 length: 14 residues. Looked up from germline, CDR1 is SEHNR and CDR2 is FQNEAQ (reference sequence). The DNA of the CDR3 is TGTGCCAGCAGCCCTGATACGGAAACCCAGACCCAGTACTTC. This encodes CASSPDTETQTQYF.

The chain combines TRBV19 with TRBJ2-1, with 14 bases that match TRBD2. This CDR3 region has 15 residues. The trim removed 4 bases at V and 7 bases at J, leaving 3 bases unmatched. Per germline, CDR1 LNHDA and CDR2 SQIVND (reference sequence). This CDR3 reads CASSRTSGGLNEQFF. The CDR3 DNA sequence: TGTGCCAGTAGTAGGACTAGCGGGGGGTTAAATGAGCAGTTCTTC.

The V call is TRBV27, the J call TRBJ1-1; D is undetermined. The ends were cut back, 3 bases at V and 6 bases at J, with 11 bases in the middle. CDR3 length: 13 residues. Germline V lookup: CDR1 MNHEY, CDR2 SMNVEV (reference sequence). The CDR3, as DNA: TGTGCCAGCAGTTTGGGTATTGGGGCTGAAGCTTTCTTT. Protein product: CASSLGIGAEAFF.

The chain employs TRBV10-1 and TRBJ1-3, with D unclear. The CDR3 is 15 amino acids. The V end lost 7 bases, the J end lost 2 bases, and 15 bases lay between the germline ends. CDR1 is WNHNN and CDR2 is SYGVQD in the germline V gene (reference sequence). CDR3 coding DNA: TGCGCCAGCATGGAGCGAACTAGCGCTGGAAACACCATATATTTT. This gives the protein CASMERTSAGNTIYF.

The V gene is TRBV5-8, the J gene TRBJ1-1; tentatively, D is TRBD1 (5 bases). This CDR3 contains 15 residues. Trimming took 1 base from V and 7 from J, leaving 17 bases between them. In germline, CDR1 is SGHTS, CDR2 YDEGEE. The CDR3 DNA reads as TGTGCCAGCAGCTTGAGCTCCGGGGGTAGCAGTGAAGCTTTCTTT. Its protein is CASSLSSGGSSEAFF.

The chain joins TRBV28 to TRBJ2-1; D uncertain. Trimming took off 2 bases at V and 8 bases at J, with 13 bases between the two ends. Germline V gene lookup returns CDR1 MDHEN and CDR2 SYDVKM. There are 14 residues in the CDR3. CDR3 nucleotides: TGTGCCAGCAGTTTAGTGAACATAGGCGATGAGCAGTTCTTC. Protein sequence: CASSLVNIGDEQFF.

The V gene is TRBV7-6, the J gene TRBJ2-7; D remains ambiguous. The germline V and J ends were trimmed by 5 bases and 3 bases, with 11 bases remaining between them. There are 13 residues in the CDR3. Germline V gene lookup returns CDR1 SGHVS and CDR2 FNYEAQ. The CDR3 sequence: CASSATPDYEQYF. In DNA, the CDR3 is TGTGCCAGCAGCGCGACACCCGACTACGAGCAGTACTTC.

Only one count was recorded for this clone. This chain uses TRBV19 with TRBJ1-1, with 9 nucleotides matching TRBD1. V was clipped by 5 bases and J by 7 bases; unmatched bases: 5. CDR3 length: 13 residues. Germline lookup yields CDR1 LNHDA and CDR2 SQIVND (reference sequence). This CDR3 is CASSPRDRDEAFF. As DNA, the CDR3 is TGTGCCAGTAGTCCGAGGGACAGGGATGAAGCTTTCTTT.

This sequence joins TRBV27 and TRBJ2-7, with 9 bases identical to TRBD2. Germline CDR1 and CDR2: MNHEY and SMNVEV (reference sequence). CDR3 size: 17 residues. Trimming at V came to 0 bases and at J to 0 bases, leaving 6 bases not matched to a gene. The CDR3, as DNA: TGTGCCAGCAGTTTATCGTGGGCTAGCGGGATCTCCTACGAGCAGTACTTC. This encodes CASSLSWASGISYEQYF.

The chain is built from TRBV9 and TRBJ1-1; a weak D match, TRBD1 (5 bases). The V gene lost 4 bases and the J gene lost 10 bases, with 20 bases spanning the gap. The CDR3 totals 14 residues. In germline, CDR1 is SGDLS, CDR2 YYNGEE. For the CDR3, the DNA is TGTGCCAGCAGCCCCGAGGGATGGGGCCCTGGAGCTTTCTTT. This gives the protein CASSPEGWGPGAFF.

The rearrangement links TRBV2 to TRBJ1-2; 8 nucleotides agree with TRBD1. The CDR3 is 16 residues long. Germline V lookup: CDR1 SNHLY, CDR2 FYNNEI. After removal of 4 bases from V and 3 bases from J, the junction contained 10 bases not matched to a gene. The CDR3 region is CASSALTGDLYYGYTF. CDR3 nucleotides: TGTGCCAGCAGTGCCCTGACAGGGGACCTATACTATGGCTACACCTTC.

V is TRBV9 and J is TRBJ2-5, with D unclear. Between the trimmed V and J ends, which lost 2 bases and 0 bases, there was a span of 26 bases. This CDR3 has 20 amino acids. In germline, CDR1 is SGDLS, CDR2 YYNGEE. This chain's CDR3 is CASSVGTMESPFAYQETQYF. The CDR3 DNA is TGTGCCAGCAGCGTGGGCACGATGGAGTCTCCATTCGCTTACCAAGAGACCCAGTACTTC.